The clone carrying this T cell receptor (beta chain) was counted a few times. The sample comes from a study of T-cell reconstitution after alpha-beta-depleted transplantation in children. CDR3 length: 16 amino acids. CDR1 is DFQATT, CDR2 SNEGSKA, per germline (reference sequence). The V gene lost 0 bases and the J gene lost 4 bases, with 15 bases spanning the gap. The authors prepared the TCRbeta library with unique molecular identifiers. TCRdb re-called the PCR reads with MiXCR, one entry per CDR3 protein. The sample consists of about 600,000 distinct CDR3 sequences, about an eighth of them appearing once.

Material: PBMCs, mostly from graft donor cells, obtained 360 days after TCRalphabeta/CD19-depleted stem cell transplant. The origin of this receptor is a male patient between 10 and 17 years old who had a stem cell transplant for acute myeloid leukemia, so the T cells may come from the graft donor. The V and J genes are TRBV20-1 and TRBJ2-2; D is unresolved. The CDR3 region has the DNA TGCAGTGCTAGAGATCCTCTCCTATGGGCCACCGGGGAGCTGTTTTTT. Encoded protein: CSARDPLLWATGELFF.